Included here is one T cell receptor beta chain sequence, with context. J gave up 4 bases and V 6 bases, and 14 bases lay outside the gene matches. The CDR3 totals 16 residues. Germline V gene sequence: CDR1 MNHNY, CDR2 SVGAGI (reference sequence). The data belong to a study of cytomegalovirus exposure and HLA in healthy donors. Overall study: Some 80 million unique TCR sequences came from HLA-typed donors in an early release. Around 76% of 398 genotyped donors fell in the Caucasian-associated ancestry cluster.

The PCR made use of 60 Vbeta and 13 Jbeta primers. The protocol was immunoSEQ multiplex PCR, while the TCRdb copy is restricted to in-frame clones and leaves out a portion. The sample holds roughly 120,000 clones, more than 60% seen once. The sample consisted of PBMCs. The chain joins TRBV6-6 to TRBJ2-7; 8 bases fit TRBD1. The sequence was collected from a woman aged 55-75 years in good health and CMV-seropositive. In nucleotides, the CDR3 is TGTGCCAGCAGGGACACCGGACAGGGAATTAGTTACGAGCAGTACTTC. Translating it yields CASRDTGQGISYEQYF.